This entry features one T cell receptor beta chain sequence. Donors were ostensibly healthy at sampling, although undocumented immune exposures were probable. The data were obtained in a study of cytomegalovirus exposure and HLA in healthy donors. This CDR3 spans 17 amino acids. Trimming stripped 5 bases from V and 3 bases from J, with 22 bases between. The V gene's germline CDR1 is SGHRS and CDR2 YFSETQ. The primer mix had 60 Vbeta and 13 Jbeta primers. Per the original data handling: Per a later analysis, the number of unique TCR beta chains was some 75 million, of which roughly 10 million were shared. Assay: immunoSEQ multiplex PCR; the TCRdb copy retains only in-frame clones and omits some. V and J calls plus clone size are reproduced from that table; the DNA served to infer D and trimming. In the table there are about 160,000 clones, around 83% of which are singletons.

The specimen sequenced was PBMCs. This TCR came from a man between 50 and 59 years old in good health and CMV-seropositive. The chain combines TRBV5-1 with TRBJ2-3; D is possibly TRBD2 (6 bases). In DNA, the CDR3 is TGCGCCAGCAGGGAAGCCCCGGCGGGGAAGGGAACAGATACGCAGTATTTT. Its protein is CASREAPAGKGTDTQYF.